One and the same sample provided the 19 T cell receptor beta chains below, sequenced in a study of cytomegalovirus exposure and HLA in healthy donors. In the PCR, 60 Vbeta and 13 Jbeta primers were used. Clones were read by immunoSEQ multiplex PCR, and TCRdb kept only the in-frame ones, dropping some. The data show about 270,000 clones, more than 55% seen once. Sequenced: PBMCs. These receptors all stem from a female donor in good health and CMV-seronegative.

The chain carries TRBV28 and TRBJ2-7; the match to TRBD1 covers 12 bases. CDR3 length: 18 amino acids. Germline assignment: CDR1 MDHEN and CDR2 SYDVKM. J was trimmed by 4 bases and V by 8 bases; bases with no gene match: 18. The CDR3 sequence: CASYSAGGTGGKIYEQYF. The DNA of the CDR3 is TGTGCCAGCTATTCCGCTGGTGGGACAGGGGGCAAGATTTACGAGCAGTACTTC.

V is TRBV5-4 and J is TRBJ2-3, with 13 bases matching TRBD2. The CDR3 sequence is 19 residues long. The germline gives CDR1 SGHNT, CDR2 YYREEE (reference sequence). V lost 4 bases and J lost 3; bases outside the gene matches: 14. DNA of the CDR3: TGTGCCAGCAGCGCTGAGGCTGGGACTAGCGGGATGTTGACAGATACGCAGTATTTT. It codes for CASSAEAGTSGMLTDTQYF.

V usage is TRBV6-5 and J usage is TRBJ2-7; tentatively, D is TRBD2 (5 bases). The germline gives CDR1 MNHEY, CDR2 SVGAGI. This CDR3 has 13 amino acids. V lost 5 bases and J 3 bases, leaving 11 bases between the germline ends. The CDR3, as DNA: TGTGCCAGCAGTCCGGGGTTTTACTACGAGCAGTACTTC. Translated: CASSPGFYYEQYF.

The rearrangement uses TRBV5-1 and TRBJ1-1; possibly TRBD1 for D (5 bases). This CDR3 has 15 amino acids. From germline, CDR1 is SGHRS and CDR2 YFSETQ. Trimming shortened V by 0 bases and J by 0 bases, and 9 bases separated the two germline ends. CDR3 nucleotides: TGCGCCAGCAGCTTGGCGGCAGGGTTGAACACTGAAGCTTTCTTT. Amino acid sequence: CASSLAAGLNTEAFF.

J is TRBJ1-2 and V is TRBV10-3; 9 bases are shared with TRBD1. V shed 5 bases and J 7 bases; nucleotides not matched to a gene: 8. Germline assignment: CDR1 ENHRY and CDR2 SYGVKD. The CDR3 runs to 14 residues. The CDR3 sequence: CAISFGQGKTGYTF. The CDR3 nucleotides are TGTGCCATCAGTTTCGGACAGGGGAAGACTGGCTACACCTTC.

V gene TRBV18 combines with J gene TRBJ2-1, with TRBD1 as a possible D gene (6 bases). The CDR3 runs to 13 residues. V lost 6 bases and J 7 bases, leaving 13 bases between the germline ends. Germline lookup yields CDR1 KGHSH and CDR2 LQKENI. CDR3 region: CASSPVQGNEQFF. The CDR3 DNA is TGTGCCAGCTCCCCAGTACAGGGAAATGAGCAGTTCTTC.

This chain joins TRBV9 and TRBJ2-1, with 10 nucleotides matching TRBD2. The CDR3 is made up of 17 amino acids. J gave up 8 bases and V 4 bases, and 15 bases lay outside the gene matches. From germline, CDR1 is SGDLS and CDR2 YYNGEE. Here the CDR3 reads CASSKAPAASGSDEQFF. CDR3 sequence (DNA): TGTGCCAGCAGCAAAGCGCCGGCGGCTAGCGGGAGTGATGAGCAGTTCTTC. Full variable domain (missing parts from reference TRBV9 and TRBJ2-1): DSGVTQTPKHLITATGQRVTLRCSPRSGDLSVYWYQQSLDQGLQFLIQYYNGEERAKGNILERFSAQQFPDLHSELNLSSLELGDSALYFCASSKAPAASGSDEQFFGPGTRLTVL.

J is TRBJ1-5 and V is TRBV11-3, with D unclear. V lost 1 base and J lost 15, with 10 bases in between. This CDR3 is built from 11 residues. Looked up from germline, CDR1 is SGHNT and CDR2 is YENEEA. CDR3: CASSLAGILHF. In DNA form, the CDR3 reads TGTGCCAGCAGCTTAGCGGGGATATTGCATTTT.

The table lists this clone with a few counts. The chain links TRBV18 to TRBJ1-3, with D maybe TRBD1 (6 bases). The germline V gene has CDR1 KGHSH and CDR2 LQKENI. The CDR3 runs to 15 residues. V lost 6 bases and J lost 4, with 16 bases in between. The CDR3 sequence is CASSPGQTFGNTIYF. The CDR3 DNA sequence: TGTGCCAGCTCCCCCGGACAGACTTTCGGAAACACCATATATTTT.

A single count supports this clone. The gene calls are TRBV10-2 and TRBJ2-1, with 9 bases identical to TRBD2. Trimming took 10 bases from V and 7 from J; bases not matched to a gene: 11. The CDR3 loop spans 14 amino acids. Germline loops: CDR1 WSHSY, CDR2 SAAADI. The CDR3 region is CATRWGREGNEQFF. In DNA form, the CDR3 reads TGCGCCACGAGGTGGGGGCGGGAGGGTAATGAGCAGTTCTTC.

CDR3 nucleotide sequence: TGTGCCAGCAGCCGAGTAGCGGGAGTGGACAATGAGCAGTTCTTC. Its translation is CASSRVAGVDNEQFF. The V gene is TRBV7-2, the J gene TRBJ2-1; 9 nucleotides agree with TRBD2. Unmatched junction bases numbered 7, after V lost 5 bases and J lost 5 bases. The length of the CDR3 is 15 residues. From germline, CDR1 is SGHTA and CDR2 FQGNSA.

The genes are TRBV27 and TRBJ2-7; D is possibly TRBD2 (5 bases). V lost 5 bases, J lost 1 base, and 12 bases lay in between. CDR1 and CDR2 (germline): MNHEY, SMNVEV (reference sequence). The CDR3 has 14 amino acids. The CDR3 DNA follows: TGTGCCAGCAGTACCAAACGGGGATCCTACGAGCAGTACTTC. This translates into CASSTKRGSYEQYF.

The chain combines TRBV30 with TRBJ1-2; TRBD1 aligns across 9 bases. Losses at the gene ends were 2 bases for V and 2 bases for J; bases not matched to a gene: 3. Germline V gene sequence: CDR1 GTSNPN, CDR2 SVGIG (reference sequence). The CDR3 is 14 amino acids. The CDR3 region is CAWSRQGGNYGYTF. CDR3 coding DNA: TGTGCCTGGAGTCGACAGGGGGGAAACTATGGCTACACCTTC.

The chain joins TRBV2 to TRBJ2-1, with no clear D. V lost 10 bases, J lost 1 base, and 14 bases lay in between. The CDR3 runs 14 residues. CDR1 SNHLY and CDR2 FYNNEI come from the germline V gene. CDR3 in amino acids: CAINFLLSYNEQFF. CDR3 coding DNA: TGTGCCATCAACTTTCTATTATCCTACAATGAGCAGTTCTTC.

This clone occurred a few times. The rearrangement uses TRBV9 and TRBJ2-5; TRBD2 aligns across 7 bases. CDR3 length equals 13 residues. V lost 3 bases and J lost 4; bases outside the gene matches: 3. CDR1 is SGDLS, CDR2 YYNGEE, per germline. CDR3 protein: CASSGTSGETQYF. In DNA form, the CDR3 reads TGTGCCAGCAGCGGGACTAGTGGAGAGACCCAGTACTTC.

The CDR3 nucleotides are TGTGCCAGCAGTGAAGTTCTCCGACAGGGGGTAGGGCAGCCCCAGCATTTT. Amino acids: CASSEVLRQGVGQPQHF. J is TRBJ1-5 and V is TRBV6-1; 9 bases map to TRBD1. CDR1 and CDR2 (germline): MNHNS, SASEGT. Unmatched junction bases numbered 11, after V lost 1 base and J lost 7 bases. This CDR3 comprises 17 residues.

The chain combines TRBV27 with TRBJ1-1, with 9 bases fitting TRBD1. The CDR3 consists of 14 residues. With 4 bases clipped from V and 5 bases from J, the junction kept 5 bases outside the gene matches. Per the germline V gene, CDR1 is MNHEY and CDR2 is SMNVEV (reference sequence). CDR3 coding DNA: TGTGCCAGCAGTTGGACAGGGGTAGGGACTGAAGCTTTCTTT. As protein: CASSWTGVGTEAFF.

For this clone: The junction shows a germline mismatch at one end, possibly a read error. CDR3 sequence reads: CSSSFSPRLGDYGYTF. CDR3 nucleotides: TGTTCCAGCAGCTTTTCCCCTAGGCTAGGGGACTATGGCTACACCTTC. V usage is TRBV7-9 and J usage is TRBJ1-2; tentative D call: TRBD1 (5 bases). The CDR3 totals 16 residues. Germline CDR1 is SEHNR and CDR2 is FQNEAQ (reference sequence). Filled out from reference TRBV7-9 and TRBJ1-2, the complete variable domain reads DTGVSQNPRHKITKRGQNVTFRCDPISEHNRLYWYRQTLGQGPEFLTYFQNEAQLEKSRLLSDRFSAERPKGSFSTLEIQRTEQGDSAMYLCSSSFSPRLGDYGYTFGSGTRLTVV.

This clone was counted a single time. The rearrangement links TRBV28 to TRBJ1-1, with unresolved D. CDR1 MDHEN and CDR2 SYDVKM come from the germline V gene. The CDR3 has 13 residues. The V end was cut by 3 bases, the J end by 0 bases, with 5 bases between. The CDR3 spells CASSFPMNTEAFF. The CDR3 DNA reads as TGTGCCAGCAGTTTCCCAATGAACACTGAAGCTTTCTTT.